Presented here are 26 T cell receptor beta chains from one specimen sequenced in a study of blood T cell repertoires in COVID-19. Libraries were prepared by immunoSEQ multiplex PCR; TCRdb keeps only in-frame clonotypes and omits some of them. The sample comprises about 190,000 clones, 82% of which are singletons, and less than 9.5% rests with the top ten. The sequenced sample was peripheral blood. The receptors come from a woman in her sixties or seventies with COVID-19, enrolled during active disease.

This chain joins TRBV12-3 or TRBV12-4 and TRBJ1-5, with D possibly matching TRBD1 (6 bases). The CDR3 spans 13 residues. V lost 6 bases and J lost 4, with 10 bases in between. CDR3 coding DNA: TGTGCCAGCAGCGGACAGCTGAATCAGCCCCAGCATTTT. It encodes CASSGQLNQPQHF.

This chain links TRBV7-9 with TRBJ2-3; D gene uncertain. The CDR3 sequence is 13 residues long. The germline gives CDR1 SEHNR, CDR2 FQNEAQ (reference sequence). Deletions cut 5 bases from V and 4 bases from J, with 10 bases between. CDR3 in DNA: TGTGCCAGCAGCCTTAGTTACGCAGATACGCAGTATTTT. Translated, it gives CASSLSYADTQYF. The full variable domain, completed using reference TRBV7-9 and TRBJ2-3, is DTGVSQNPRHKITKRGQNVTFRCDPISEHNRLYWYRQTLGQGPEFLTYFQNEAQLEKSRLLSDRFSAERPKGSFSTLEIQRTEQGDSAMYLCASSLSYADTQYFGPGTRLTVL.

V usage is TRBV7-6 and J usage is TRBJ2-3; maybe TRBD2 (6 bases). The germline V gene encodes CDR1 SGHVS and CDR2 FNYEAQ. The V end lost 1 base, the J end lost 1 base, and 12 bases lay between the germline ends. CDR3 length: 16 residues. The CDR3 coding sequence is TGTGCCAGCAGCTTAGGCGCGGGGCGGGGCACAGATACGCAGTATTTT. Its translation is CASSLGAGRGTDTQYF.

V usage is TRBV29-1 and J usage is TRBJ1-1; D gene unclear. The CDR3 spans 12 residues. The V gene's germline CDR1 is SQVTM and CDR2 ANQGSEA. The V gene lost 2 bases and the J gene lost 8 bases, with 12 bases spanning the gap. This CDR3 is CSVEPRLGEAFF. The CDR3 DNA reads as TGCAGCGTTGAACCGAGACTCGGAGAAGCTTTCTTT.

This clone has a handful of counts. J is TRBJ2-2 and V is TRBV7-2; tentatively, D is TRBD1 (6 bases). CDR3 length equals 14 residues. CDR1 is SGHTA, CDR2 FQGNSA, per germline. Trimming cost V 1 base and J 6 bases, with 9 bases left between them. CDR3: CASSLVTGPGELFF. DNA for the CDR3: TGTGCCAGCAGCTTAGTTACAGGGCCCGGGGAGCTGTTTTTT.

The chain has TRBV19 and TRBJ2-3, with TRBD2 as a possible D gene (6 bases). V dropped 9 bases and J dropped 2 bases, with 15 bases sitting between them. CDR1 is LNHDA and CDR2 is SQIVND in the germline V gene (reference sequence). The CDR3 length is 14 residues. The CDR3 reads CASAAGLVTDTQYF. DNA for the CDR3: TGTGCCAGCGCCGCGGGGCTGGTCACAGATACGCAGTATTTT.

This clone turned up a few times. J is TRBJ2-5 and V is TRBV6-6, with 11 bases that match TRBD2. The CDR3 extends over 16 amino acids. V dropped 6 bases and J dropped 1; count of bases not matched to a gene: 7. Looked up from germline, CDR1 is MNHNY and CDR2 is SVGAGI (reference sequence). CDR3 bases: TGTGCCAGCAGCCTTCGACTAGCGGGACGCCAAGAGACCCAGTACTTC. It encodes CASSLRLAGRQETQYF.

CDR3 in DNA: TGCGCCAGCAGCTGGACAGGGTATAATTCACCCCTCCACTTT. It encodes CASSWTGYNSPLHF. The chain recombines TRBV5-1 with TRBJ1-6; 8 positions match TRBD1. The CDR3 has 14 residues. V lost 3 bases and J lost 4; bases outside the gene matches: 0. CDR1 SGHRS and CDR2 YFSETQ come from the germline V gene.

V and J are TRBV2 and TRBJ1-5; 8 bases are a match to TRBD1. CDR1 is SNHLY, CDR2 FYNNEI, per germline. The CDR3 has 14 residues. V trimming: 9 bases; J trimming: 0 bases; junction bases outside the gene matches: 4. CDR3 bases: TGTGCCAGAGGGACAGGCGCTAGCAATCAGCCCCAGCATTTT. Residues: CARGTGASNQPQHF.

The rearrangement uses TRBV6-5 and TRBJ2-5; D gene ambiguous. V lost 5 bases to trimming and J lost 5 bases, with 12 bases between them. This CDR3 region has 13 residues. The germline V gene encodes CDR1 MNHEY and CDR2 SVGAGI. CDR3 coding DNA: TGTGCCAGCAGTATACGATATCGGGAGACCCAGTACTTC. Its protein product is CASSIRYRETQYF.

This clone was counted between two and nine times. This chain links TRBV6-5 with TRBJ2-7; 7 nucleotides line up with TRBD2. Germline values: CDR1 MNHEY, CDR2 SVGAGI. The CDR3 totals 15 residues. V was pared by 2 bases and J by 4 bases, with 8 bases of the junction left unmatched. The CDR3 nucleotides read TGTGCCAGCAGTTACCGGACTAGTCCAGAGTACGAGCAGTACTTC. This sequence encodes CASSYRTSPEYEQYF.

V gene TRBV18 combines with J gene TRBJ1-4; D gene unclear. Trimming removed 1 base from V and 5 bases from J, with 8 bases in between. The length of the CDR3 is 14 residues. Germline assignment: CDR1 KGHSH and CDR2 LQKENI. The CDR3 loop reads CASSPQFRNEKLFF. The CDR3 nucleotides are TGTGCCAGCTCACCACAGTTCAGGAATGAAAAACTGTTTTTT.

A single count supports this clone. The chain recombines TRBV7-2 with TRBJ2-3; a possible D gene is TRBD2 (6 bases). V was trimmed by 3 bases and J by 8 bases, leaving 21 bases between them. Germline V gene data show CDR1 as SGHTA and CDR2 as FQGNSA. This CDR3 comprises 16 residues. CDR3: CASSFPWGEKQGTQYF. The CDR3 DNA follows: TGTGCCAGCAGCTTCCCTTGGGGGGAGAAGCAGGGTACGCAGTATTTT.

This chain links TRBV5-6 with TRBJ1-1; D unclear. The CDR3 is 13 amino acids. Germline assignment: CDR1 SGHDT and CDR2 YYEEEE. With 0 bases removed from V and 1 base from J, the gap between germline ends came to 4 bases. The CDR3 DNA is TGTGCCAGCAGCTTGGTTAGGAACACTGAAGCTTTCTTT. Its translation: CASSLVRNTEAFF.

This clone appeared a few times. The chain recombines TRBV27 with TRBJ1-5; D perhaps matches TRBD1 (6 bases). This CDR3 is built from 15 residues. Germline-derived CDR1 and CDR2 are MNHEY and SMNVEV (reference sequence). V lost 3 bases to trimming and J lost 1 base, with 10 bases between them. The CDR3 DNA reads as TGTGCCAGCAGTTTTCAGGGGAACAGCAATCAGCCCCAGCATTTT. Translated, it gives CASSFQGNSNQPQHF.

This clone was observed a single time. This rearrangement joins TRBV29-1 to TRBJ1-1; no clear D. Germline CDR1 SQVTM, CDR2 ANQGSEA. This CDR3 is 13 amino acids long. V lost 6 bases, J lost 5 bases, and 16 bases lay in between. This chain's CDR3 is CSVVASYGTEAFF. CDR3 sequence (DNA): TGCAGCGTGGTAGCATCTTATGGGACTGAAGCTTTCTTT.

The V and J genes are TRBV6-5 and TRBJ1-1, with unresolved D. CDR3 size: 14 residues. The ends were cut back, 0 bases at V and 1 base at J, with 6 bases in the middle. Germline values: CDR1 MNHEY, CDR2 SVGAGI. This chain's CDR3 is CASSYSGRNTEAFF. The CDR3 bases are TGTGCCAGCAGTTACTCGGGCAGGAACACTGAAGCTTTCTTT.

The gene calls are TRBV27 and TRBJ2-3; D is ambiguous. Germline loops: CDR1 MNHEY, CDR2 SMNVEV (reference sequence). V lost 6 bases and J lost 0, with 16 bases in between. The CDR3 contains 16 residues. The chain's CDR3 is CASRTLRVASTDTQYF. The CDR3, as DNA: TGTGCCAGCAGGACGCTCCGGGTCGCTAGCACAGATACGCAGTATTTT.

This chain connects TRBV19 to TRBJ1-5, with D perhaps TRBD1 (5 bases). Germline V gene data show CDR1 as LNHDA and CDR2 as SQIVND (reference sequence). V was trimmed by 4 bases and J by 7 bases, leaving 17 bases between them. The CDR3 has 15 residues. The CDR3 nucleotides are TGTGCCAGTAGTAAGGGCGGGGCAGAGGGACAGCCCCAGCATTTT. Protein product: CASSKGGAEGQPQHF.

In nucleotides, the CDR3 is TGTGCCAGCAGCTTAAAGCGGTCCTACGAGCAGTACTTC. It yields the protein CASSLKRSYEQYF. The J gene is TRBJ2-7, the V gene TRBV7-2; a weak D match, TRBD2 (5 bases). The CDR3 covers 13 residues. Germline assignment: CDR1 SGHTA and CDR2 FQGNSA. V lost 2 bases and J 1 base, leaving 6 bases between the germline ends.

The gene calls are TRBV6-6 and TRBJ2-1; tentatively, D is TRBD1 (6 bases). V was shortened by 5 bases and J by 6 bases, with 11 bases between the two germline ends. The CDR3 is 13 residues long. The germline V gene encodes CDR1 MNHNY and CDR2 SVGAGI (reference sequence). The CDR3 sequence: CASSPRTVNEQFF. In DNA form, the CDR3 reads TGTGCCAGCAGTCCCAGGACAGTCAATGAGCAGTTCTTC.

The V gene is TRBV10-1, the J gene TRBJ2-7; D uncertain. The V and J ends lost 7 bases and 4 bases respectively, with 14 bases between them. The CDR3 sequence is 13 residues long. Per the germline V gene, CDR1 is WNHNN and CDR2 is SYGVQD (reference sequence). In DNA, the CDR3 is TGCGCCAGCACATTTGGCCCCGGGTACGAGCAGTACTTC. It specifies CASTFGPGYEQYF.

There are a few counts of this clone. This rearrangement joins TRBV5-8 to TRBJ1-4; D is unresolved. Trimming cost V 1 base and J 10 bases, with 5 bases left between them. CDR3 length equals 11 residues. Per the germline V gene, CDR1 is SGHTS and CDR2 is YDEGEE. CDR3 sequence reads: CASSLTGKLFF. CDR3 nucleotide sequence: TGTGCCAGCAGCTTGACGGGAAAACTGTTTTTT.

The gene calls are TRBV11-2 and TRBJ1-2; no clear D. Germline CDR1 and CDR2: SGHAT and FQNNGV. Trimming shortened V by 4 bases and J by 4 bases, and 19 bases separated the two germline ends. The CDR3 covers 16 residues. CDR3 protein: CASSSRLLGRFYGYTF. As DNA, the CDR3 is TGTGCCAGCAGCTCCAGGCTGCTCGGCCGCTTCTATGGCTACACCTTC.

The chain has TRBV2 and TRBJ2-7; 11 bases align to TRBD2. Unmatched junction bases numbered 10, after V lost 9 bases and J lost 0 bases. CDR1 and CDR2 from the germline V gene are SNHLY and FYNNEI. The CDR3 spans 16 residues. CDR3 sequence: CARGVPSGGSSYEQYV. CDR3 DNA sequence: TGTGCCAGAGGGGTACCTAGCGGGGGGAGCTCCTACGAGCAGTACGTC.

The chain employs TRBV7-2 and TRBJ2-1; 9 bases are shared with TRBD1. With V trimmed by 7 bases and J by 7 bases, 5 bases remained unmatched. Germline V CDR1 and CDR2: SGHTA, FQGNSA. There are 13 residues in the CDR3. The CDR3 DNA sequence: TGTGCCAGCAACCGACAGGGGGTGAATGAGCAGTTCTTC. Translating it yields CASNRQGVNEQFF.